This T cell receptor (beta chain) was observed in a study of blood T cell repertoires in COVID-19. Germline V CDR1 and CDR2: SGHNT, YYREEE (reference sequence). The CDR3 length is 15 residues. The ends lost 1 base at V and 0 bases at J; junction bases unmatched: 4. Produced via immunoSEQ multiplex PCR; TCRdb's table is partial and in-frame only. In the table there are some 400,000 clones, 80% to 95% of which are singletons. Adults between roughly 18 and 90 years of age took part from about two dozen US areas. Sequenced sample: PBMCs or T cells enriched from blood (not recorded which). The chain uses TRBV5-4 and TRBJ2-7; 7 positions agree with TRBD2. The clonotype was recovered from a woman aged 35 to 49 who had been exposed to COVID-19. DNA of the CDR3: TGTGCCAGCAGCTTGAGGGGCGGGGGCTCCTACGAGCAGTACTTC. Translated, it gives CASSLRGGGSYEQYF.